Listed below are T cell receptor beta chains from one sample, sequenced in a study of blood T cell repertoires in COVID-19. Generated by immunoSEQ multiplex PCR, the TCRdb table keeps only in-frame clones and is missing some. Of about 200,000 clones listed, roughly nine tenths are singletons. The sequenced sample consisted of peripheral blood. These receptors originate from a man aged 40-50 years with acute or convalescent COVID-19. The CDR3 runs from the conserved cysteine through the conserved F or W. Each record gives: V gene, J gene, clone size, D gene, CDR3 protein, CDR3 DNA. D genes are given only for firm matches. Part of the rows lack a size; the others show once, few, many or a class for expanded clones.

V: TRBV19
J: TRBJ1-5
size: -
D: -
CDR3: CASSSVGVTVDNKPQHF
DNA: TGTGCCAGTAGTAGCGTCGGAGTGACTGTGGATAATAAGCCCCAGCATTTT

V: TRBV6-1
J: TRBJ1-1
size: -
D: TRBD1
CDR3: CASSERDRAGGNTEAFF
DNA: TGTGCCAGCAGTGAGAGGGACAGGGCTGGGGGAAACACTGAAGCTTTCTTT

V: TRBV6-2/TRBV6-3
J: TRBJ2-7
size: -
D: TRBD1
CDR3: CASSARTGSSYEQYF
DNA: TGTGCCAGCAGTGCTCGGACAGGGAGCTCCTACGAGCAGTACTTC

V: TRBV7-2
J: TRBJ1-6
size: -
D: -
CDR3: CASRKGETYNSPLHF
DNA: TGTGCCAGCAGAAAAGGGGAAACCTATAATTCACCCCTCCACTTT

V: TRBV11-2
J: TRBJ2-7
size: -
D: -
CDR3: CASSFVGDHEQYF
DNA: TGTGCCAGCAGCTTCGTGGGAGACCACGAGCAGTACTTC

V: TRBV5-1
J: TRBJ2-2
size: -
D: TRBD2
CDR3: CASSLGLAGGLNTGELFF
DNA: TGCGCCAGCAGCCTGGGACTAGCGGGAGGTCTGAACACCGGGGAGCTGTTTTTT

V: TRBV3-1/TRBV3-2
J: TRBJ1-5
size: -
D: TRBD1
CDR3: CASSQDSGGGNQPQHF
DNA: TGTGCCAGCAGCCAAGATTCAGGGGGCGGGAATCAGCCCCAGCATTTT

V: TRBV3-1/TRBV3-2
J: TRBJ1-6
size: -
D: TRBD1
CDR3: CASSPRQGLNSPLHF
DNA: TGTGCCAGCAGCCCGAGACAGGGCCTTAATTCACCCCTCCACTTT

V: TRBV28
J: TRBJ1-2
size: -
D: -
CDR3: CASSFRRQGIYGYTF
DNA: TGTGCCAGCAGTTTTAGGCGGCAGGGTATCTATGGCTACACCTTC

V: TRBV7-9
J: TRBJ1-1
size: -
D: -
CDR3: CASSPDRANTEAFF
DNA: TGTGCCAGCAGCCCCGACAGAGCGAACACTGAAGCTTTCTTT

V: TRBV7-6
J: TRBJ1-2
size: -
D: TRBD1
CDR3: CASSLGPGQTYGYTF
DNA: TGTGCCAGCAGCTTGGGGCCGGGACAGACGTATGGCTACACCTTC

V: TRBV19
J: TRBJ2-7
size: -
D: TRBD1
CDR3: CASSISGTGLPHEQYF
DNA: TGTGCCAGTAGTATTTCCGGGACAGGGTTACCCCACGAGCAGTACTTC

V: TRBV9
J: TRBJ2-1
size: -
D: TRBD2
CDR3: CASSASGTNNEQFF
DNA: TGTGCCAGCAGCGCTAGCGGGACCAACAATGAGCAGTTCTTC

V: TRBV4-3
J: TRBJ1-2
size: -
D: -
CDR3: CASSQAEGSYGYTF
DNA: TGCGCCAGCAGCCAAGCGGAGGGATCTTACGGCTACACCTTC

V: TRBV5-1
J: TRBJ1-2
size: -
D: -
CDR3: CASSLGQPTNYGYTF
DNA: TGCGCCAGCAGCTTGGGACAGCCCACTAACTATGGCTACACCTTC

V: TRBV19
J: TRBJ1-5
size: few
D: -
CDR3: CASSLPGFGDQPQHF
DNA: TGTGCCAGTAGTCTCCCGGGATTCGGAGATCAGCCCCAGCATTTT

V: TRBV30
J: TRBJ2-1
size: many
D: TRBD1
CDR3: CAWSVLQGDNEQFF
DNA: TGTGCCTGGAGTGTTCTACAGGGGGACAATGAGCAGTTCTTC

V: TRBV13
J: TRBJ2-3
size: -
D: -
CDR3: CASNLLGGADTQYF
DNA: TGTGCCAGCAACCTCTTAGGCGGGGCAGATACGCAGTATTTT

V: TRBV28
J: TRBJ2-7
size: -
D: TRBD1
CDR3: CASTPSGGLQGSEQYF
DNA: TGTGCCAGCACCCCTTCAGGCGGCTTACAGGGGTCCGAGCAGTACTTC

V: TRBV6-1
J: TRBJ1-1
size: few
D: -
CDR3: CASSEGRLMNTEAFF
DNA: TGTGCCAGCAGTGAAGGAAGACTTATGAACACTGAAGCTTTCTTT

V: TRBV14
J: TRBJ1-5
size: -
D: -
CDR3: CASSQSGGRGQPQHF
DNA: TGTGCCAGCAGCCAATCGGGGGGGAGGGGCCAGCCCCAGCATTTT

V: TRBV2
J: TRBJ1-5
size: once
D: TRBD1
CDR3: CASNPGQGAINQPQHF
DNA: TGTGCCAGCAACCCGGGACAGGGGGCTATCAATCAGCCCCAGCATTTT

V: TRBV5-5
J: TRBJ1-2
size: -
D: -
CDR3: CASELNPPGQTYLLGYGYTF
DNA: TGTGCCAGCGAATTGAACCCACCCGGACAGACCTACCTATTAGGCTATGGCTACACCTTC

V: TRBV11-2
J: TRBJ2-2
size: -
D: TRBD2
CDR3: CASSLGRGRNTGELFF
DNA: TGTGCCAGCAGCTTGGGGAGGGGAAGGAACACCGGGGAGCTGTTTTTT

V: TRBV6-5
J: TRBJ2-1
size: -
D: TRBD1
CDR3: CASKGQGWYNEQFF
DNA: TGTGCCAGCAAAGGACAGGGATGGTACAATGAGCAGTTCTTC

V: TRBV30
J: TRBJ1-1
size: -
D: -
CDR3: CAWSVSGGTEAFF
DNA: TGTGCCTGGAGTGTATCCGGGGGCACTGAAGCTTTCTTT

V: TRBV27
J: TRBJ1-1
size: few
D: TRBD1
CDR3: CASSPGQGRSAFF
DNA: TGTGCCAGCAGTCCCGGACAGGGAAGATCAGCTTTCTTT

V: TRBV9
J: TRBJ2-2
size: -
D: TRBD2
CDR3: CASSVGLAGVNGELFF
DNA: TGTGCCAGCAGCGTTGGACTAGCGGGAGTTAACGGGGAGCTGTTTTTT

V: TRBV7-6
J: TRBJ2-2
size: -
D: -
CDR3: CASSLVGGSNTGELFF
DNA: TGTGCCAGCAGCTTAGTTGGGGGGTCGAACACCGGGGAGCTGTTTTTT

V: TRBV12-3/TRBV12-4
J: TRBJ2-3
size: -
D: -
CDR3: CASSLNLNTQYF
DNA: TGTGCCAGCAGTTTAAACCTAAATACGCAGTATTTT

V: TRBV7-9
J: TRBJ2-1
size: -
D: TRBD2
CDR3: CASSRTSGRANEQFF
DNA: TGTGCCAGCAGCAGGACTAGCGGGAGGGCAAATGAGCAGTTCTTC

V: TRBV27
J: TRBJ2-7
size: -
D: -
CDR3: CATLYEQYF
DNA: TGTGCCACCCTCTACGAGCAGTACTTC

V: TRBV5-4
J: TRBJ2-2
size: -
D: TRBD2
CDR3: CASSLERGRTGELFF
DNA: TGTGCCAGCAGCTTGGAGCGGGGGCGTACCGGGGAGCTGTTTTTT

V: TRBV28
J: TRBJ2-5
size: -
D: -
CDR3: CASSRFETQYF
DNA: TGTGCCAGCAGTCGGTTTGAGACCCAGTACTTC

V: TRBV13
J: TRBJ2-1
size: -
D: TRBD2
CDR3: CASNRLTSGTSDYNEQFF
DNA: TGTGCCAGCAACCGCCTCACTTCCGGGACTAGCGATTACAATGAGCAGTTCTTC

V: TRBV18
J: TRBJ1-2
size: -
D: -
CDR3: CASSPTGSRGYTF
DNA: TGTGCCAGCTCACCCACAGGGTCACGGGGCTACACCTTC

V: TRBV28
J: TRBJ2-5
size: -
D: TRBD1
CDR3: CASRFPGTGPGETQYF
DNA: TGTGCCAGCAGATTCCCCGGGACAGGGCCGGGGGAGACCCAGTACTTC

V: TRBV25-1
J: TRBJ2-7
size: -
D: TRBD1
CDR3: CASSEYQGQGEQYF
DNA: TGTGCCAGCAGTGAATATCAAGGACAGGGAGAGCAGTACTTC

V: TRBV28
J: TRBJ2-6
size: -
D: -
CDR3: CASSSPRLHPSSGANVLTF
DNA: TGTGCCAGCAGTTCGCCGAGACTCCATCCGAGCTCTGGGGCCAACGTCCTGACTTTC

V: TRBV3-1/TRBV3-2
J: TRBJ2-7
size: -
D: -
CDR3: CARLPADFLYEQYF
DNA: TGTGCCAGACTACCTGCCGATTTCCTCTACGAGCAGTACTTC

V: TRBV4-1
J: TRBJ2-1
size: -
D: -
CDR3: CASSQDGGSSYNEQFF
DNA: TGCGCCAGCAGCCAAGACGGGGGAAGCTCCTACAATGAGCAGTTCTTC

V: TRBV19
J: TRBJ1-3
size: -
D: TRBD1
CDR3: CASRTGFGNTIYF
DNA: TGTGCCAGCCGGACAGGGTTCGGAAACACCATATATTTT

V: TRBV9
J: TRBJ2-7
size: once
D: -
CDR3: CASSVAPSAYEQYF
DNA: TGTGCCAGCAGCGTAGCTCCTTCCGCCTACGAGCAGTACTTC